Sequencing of this TCR beta chain was carried out in a study of blood T cell repertoires in COVID-19. Study at large: From the United States, Italy and Spain came samples of acute and convalescent COVID-19. T cells, B-cell-depleted T cells, or PBMCs supplied cDNA or gDNA.

The CDR3 is 18 amino acids. V shed 4 bases, J shed 1 base, and the junction held 11 bases outside the gene matches. Per germline, CDR1 LNHDA and CDR2 SQIVND (reference sequence). Per the original data handling: Amplification of reference gene primers was used by the study to estimate nucleated cell counts. Clones were read by immunoSEQ multiplex PCR, and TCRdb kept only the in-frame ones, dropping some. V, J and clone size are those of that table, while D and trimming were read from the DNA. Among around 74,000 clones listed, around 90% were seen once. This TCR was recovered from a woman at least 80 years old with active or convalescent COVID-19. Source material: peripheral blood. This sequence joins TRBV19 and TRBJ2-4, with TRBD2 matching 9 bases. The CDR3 DNA follows: TGTGCCAGTAGTAGACTAGCGGTCCTCTCCGGGGCCAAAAACATTCAGTACTTC. Translation gives CASSRLAVLSGAKNIQYF.